Listed here are 14 T cell receptor beta chains from one sample, sequenced in a study of cytomegalovirus exposure and HLA in healthy donors. Sequenced by immunoSEQ multiplex PCR; TCRdb stores in-frame clones only, minus some. The sample contains about 190,000 clones, 86% of which appear only once. Source material: PBMCs. These TCRs come from a woman aged 18 to 35 in good health and CMV-seronegative.

V and J are TRBV5-4 and TRBJ2-7, with TRBD2 as a possible D gene (6 bases). The CDR3 contains 14 residues. Between the trimmed V and J ends, which lost 4 bases and 2 bases, there was a span of 13 bases. Germline V lookup: CDR1 SGHNT, CDR2 YYREEE (reference sequence). In DNA form, the CDR3 reads TGTGCCAGCAGCATAGGACGGGGGACCTACGAGCAGTACTTC. It specifies CASSIGRGTYEQYF.

A single count supports this clone. The V gene is TRBV7-7, the J gene TRBJ2-3; D might be TRBD2 (6 bases). The V end lost 8 bases, the J end lost 3 bases, and 12 bases lay between the germline ends. Germline V gives CDR1 SSHAT, CDR2 FNYEAQ (reference sequence). The CDR3 is 13 amino acids. The CDR3 reads CASGRTGTDTQYF. The CDR3, as DNA: TGTGCCAGCGGGAGGACGGGGACAGATACGCAGTATTTT.

The V call is TRBV7-8, the J call TRBJ2-5; 7 nucleotides match TRBD1. Per germline, CDR1 SGHVS and CDR2 FQNEAQ. Trimming at V came to 5 bases and at J to 14 bases, leaving 8 bases not matched to a gene. The CDR3 loop spans 11 amino acids. The DNA of the CDR3 is TGTGCCAGCAGCGTCGGGACAGCAAGCTACTTC. It is translated as CASSVGTASYF. Looking up the rest from reference TRBV7-8 and TRBJ2-5 gives the full variable domain: GAGVSQSPRYKVAKRGQDVALRCDPISGHVSLFWYQQALGQGPEFLTYFQNEAQLDKSGLPSDRFFAERPEGSVSTLKIQRTQQEDSAVYLCASSVGTASYFGPGTRLLVL.

V gene TRBV4-1 combines with J gene TRBJ2-6, with D possibly being TRBD1 (6 bases). V was clipped by 4 bases and J by 2 bases, with 12 bases between them. CDR1 is MGHRA and CDR2 is YSYEKL in the germline V gene. This CDR3 is built from 16 residues. DNA for the CDR3: TGCGCCAGCAGCCTAACATGGACAGCTGGGGCCAACGTCCTGACTTTC. Amino acids: CASSLTWTAGANVLTF.

The chain is built from TRBV27 and TRBJ2-7; 7 nucleotides align to TRBD1. This CDR3 is 13 amino acids long. Germline CDR1 reads MNHEY; CDR2 reads SMNVEV (reference sequence). V lost 3 bases, J lost 2 bases, and 1 base stayed unmatched. CDR3: CASSFGTAYEQYF. The DNA of the CDR3 is TGTGCCAGCAGTTTTGGGACAGCCTACGAGCAGTACTTC.

In this sample, this clone turned up once. This sequence joins TRBV12-5 and TRBJ1-2; 8 nucleotides agree with TRBD1. CDR3 length equals 14 residues. V shed 7 bases, J shed 4 bases, and the junction held 8 bases outside the gene matches. The germline gives CDR1 LGHNT, CDR2 FRNRAP. CDR3 sequence reads: CASVDRGPSYGYTF. For the CDR3, the DNA is TGTGCTAGTGTTGACAGGGGTCCATCCTATGGCTACACCTTC.

The rearrangement joins TRBV6-5 to TRBJ1-2, with TRBD1 matching over 9 bases. The ends lost 2 bases at V and 6 bases at J; junction bases unmatched: 4. This CDR3 comprises 14 residues. Germline V CDR1 and CDR2: MNHEY, SVGAGI. CDR3 sequence (DNA): TGTGCCAGCAGTTACCGAAGACAGGGGGATGGCTACACCTTC. This gives the protein CASSYRRQGDGYTF.

This chain links TRBV19 with TRBJ2-1; D possibly corresponds to TRBD1 (5 bases). V shed 3 bases and J shed 6 bases, with 15 bases lying between them. Germline V gives CDR1 LNHDA, CDR2 SQIVND (reference sequence). CDR3 length: 15 amino acids. In nucleotides, the CDR3 is TGTGCCAGTAGTATGGCCGGACAACCCTTCAATGAGCAGTTCTTC. Translating it yields CASSMAGQPFNEQFF.

This chain connects TRBV18 to TRBJ2-7, with a possible D match to TRBD1 (5 bases). In germline, CDR1 is KGHSH, CDR2 LQKENI. V was clipped by 3 bases and J by 4 bases, with 13 bases between them. The CDR3 is 14 amino acids. CDR3 nucleotide sequence: TGTGCCAGCTCACCTCAACCGACAGCGTACGAGCAGTACTTC. It specifies CASSPQPTAYEQYF.

The chain joins TRBV6-1 to TRBJ2-4, with 8 bases matching TRBD1. The CDR3 spans 17 residues. J gave up 0 bases and V 4 bases, and 8 bases lay outside the gene matches. Germline values: CDR1 MNHNS, CDR2 SASEGT. The CDR3 reads CASSGGDRTLAKNIQYF. DNA of the CDR3: TGTGCCAGCAGTGGGGGGGACAGGACCCTAGCCAAAAACATTCAGTACTTC.

The chain links TRBV5-1 to TRBJ2-2, with TRBD2 matching over 7 bases. J was trimmed by 6 bases and V by 0 bases; bases with no gene match: 2. CDR3 length: 14 amino acids. CDR1 and CDR2 from the germline V gene are SGHRS and YFSETQ. The CDR3 DNA sequence: TGCGCCAGCAGCTTGGAGGGAGGGGCCGGGGAGCTGTTTTTT. Translating gives CASSLEGGAGELFF. Full variable domain (outside the CDR3, taken from reference TRBV5-1 and TRBJ2-2): KAGVTQTPRYLIKTRGQQVTLSCSPISGHRSVSWYQQTPGQGLQFLFEYFSETQRNKGNFPGRFSGRQFSNSRSEMNVSTLELGDSALYLCASSLEGGAGELFFGEGSRLTVL.

This chain joins TRBV7-9 and TRBJ2-5; 7 bases line up with TRBD2. CDR1 SEHNR and CDR2 FQNEAQ come from the germline V gene (reference sequence). This CDR3 contains 18 residues. The J segment lost 9 bases and the V segment lost 5 bases, leaving 24 bases of the junction unmatched. CDR3 sequence: CASSQNPRRLAIQEAQYF. In nucleotides, the CDR3 is TGTGCCAGCAGCCAAAACCCAAGACGACTAGCCATCCAGGAGGCCCAGTACTTC.

This rearrangement joins TRBV7-3 to TRBJ1-1; a possible D gene is TRBD1 (6 bases). V was cut by 5 bases and J by 7 bases, with 14 bases left in between. Germline loops: CDR1 SGHTA, CDR2 FQGTGA. The CDR3 loop spans 13 amino acids. CDR3 DNA sequence: TGTGCCAGCAGCCCGGGAGGGGGTTATGAAGCTTTCTTT. It yields the protein CASSPGGGYEAFF.

The V gene is TRBV27, the J gene TRBJ1-2; 9 positions match TRBD1. There are 13 residues in the CDR3. Trimming at V came to 7 bases and at J to 4 bases, leaving 4 bases not matched to a gene. CDR1 is MNHEY and CDR2 is SMNVEV in the germline V gene (reference sequence). The CDR3 here is CASMRTGAYGYTF. DNA of the CDR3: TGTGCCAGCATGCGGACAGGGGCCTATGGCTACACCTTC.